This is a list of T cell receptor beta chains from one sample in a study of T cell repertoires in cytomegalovirus infection. TCRdb passed the reads through MiXCR, listing each CDR3 protein once. This sample has a few hundred thousand distinct CDR3 sequences, with roughly 17% found just once. Sequencing used PBMCs. Every receptor here comes from a human donor in good health (CMV status not recorded). Some clones in this sample may be carry-over from other donors' samples. CDR3s include the opening cysteine and the closing phenylalanine or tryptophan. A D gene is named only where the DNA matches it firmly. Part of the rows lack a size; the others show once, few, many or a class for expanded clones.

clone size: many
D gene: -
V gene: TRBV6-5
J gene: TRBJ2-5
CDR3 protein: CASTPRKRGAQETQYF
CDR3 DNA: TGTGCCAGCACTCCCAGGAAGAGGGGGGCCCAAGAGACCCAGTACTTC

clone size: -
D gene: -
V gene: TRBV20-1
J gene: TRBJ1-4
CDR3 protein: CSATGTPGTNEKLFF
CDR3 DNA: TGCAGTGCTACAGGGACTCCGGGGACTAATGAAAAACTGTTTTTT

clone size: few
D gene: -
V gene: TRBV2
J gene: TRBJ2-5
CDR3 protein: CASSEDRTGWETQYF
CDR3 DNA: TGTGCCAGCAGTGAAGATCGAACGGGGTGGGAGACCCAGTACTTC

clone size: many
D gene: TRBD1
V gene: TRBV11-2
J gene: TRBJ2-3
CDR3 protein: CASSLGRTGSTDTQYF
CDR3 DNA: TGTGCCAGCAGCTTAGGCCGGACAGGAAGCACAGATACGCAGTATTTT

clone size: -
D gene: -
V gene: TRBV18
J gene: TRBJ2-3
CDR3 protein: CASSPIDRSSTDTQYF
CDR3 DNA: TGTGCCAGCTCACCAATCGACCGTTCTAGCACAGATACGCAGTATTTT

clone size: -
D gene: -
V gene: TRBV20-1
J gene: TRBJ1-3
CDR3 protein: CSAGERGSGNTIYF
CDR3 DNA: TGCAGTGCTGGGGAGCGGGGCTCTGGAAACACCATATATTTT

clone size: -
D gene: -
V gene: TRBV3-1
J gene: TRBJ1-5
CDR3 protein: CASSQESSNQPQHF
CDR3 DNA: TGTGCCAGCAGCCAAGAAAGTAGCAATCAGCCCCAGCATTTT

clone size: few
D gene: -
V gene: TRBV6-1
J gene: TRBJ1-1
CDR3 protein: CASSETTAEGTEAFF
CDR3 DNA: TGTGCCAGCAGTGAAACGACAGCCGAGGGTACTGAAGCTTTCTTT

clone size: -
D gene: TRBD1
V gene: TRBV4-1
J gene: TRBJ1-1
CDR3 protein: CASSHGDRETAEAFF
CDR3 DNA: TGCGCCAGCAGCCATGGGGACAGGGAAACGGCTGAAGCTTTCTTT

clone size: many
D gene: -
V gene: TRBV6-1
J gene: TRBJ1-1
CDR3 protein: CASQKYGTEVCFF
CDR3 DNA: TGTGCCAGCCAAAAATACGGGACTGAGGTATGCTTCTTT

clone size: many
D gene: -
V gene: TRBV28
J gene: TRBJ1-5
CDR3 protein: CASGTQTGGFLTEHF
CDR3 DNA: TGTGCCAGTGGGACCCAGACAGGTGGTTTTTTAACGGAGCATTTT

clone size: once
D gene: -
V gene: TRBV29-1
J gene: TRBJ2-3
CDR3 protein: CSVAQGTTDTQYF
CDR3 DNA: TGCAGCGTTGCCCAGGGGACAACAGATACGCAGTATTTT

clone size: few
D gene: -
V gene: TRBV20-1
J gene: TRBJ2-1
CDR3 protein: CSARGDPHNEQFF
CDR3 DNA: TGCAGTGCTAGAGGGGATCCACACAATGAGCAGTTCTTC

clone size: -
D gene: -
V gene: TRBV12-3/TRBV12-4
J gene: TRBJ2-1
CDR3 protein: CASSFWPLTVF
CDR3 DNA: TGTGCCAGCAGTTTCTGGCCGTTAACCGTCTTC

clone size: many
D gene: TRBD2
V gene: TRBV7-2
J gene: TRBJ2-1
CDR3 protein: CASSPIGTASGYNEQFF
CDR3 DNA: TGTGCCAGCAGCCCCATAGGTACGGCTAGCGGCTACAATGAGCAGTTCTTC

clone size: few
D gene: TRBD1
V gene: TRBV28
J gene: TRBJ2-7
CDR3 protein: CAALGQGSHEQYF
CDR3 DNA: TGTGCCGCCCTTGGACAGGGTAGCCACGAGCAGTACTTC

clone size: many
D gene: -
V gene: TRBV12-3/TRBV12-4
J gene: TRBJ1-2
CDR3 protein: CASSRTGYGYTF
CDR3 DNA: TGTGCCAGCAGTCGAACAGGGTATGGCTACACCTTC

clone size: many
D gene: TRBD1
V gene: TRBV10-3
J gene: TRBJ1-6
CDR3 protein: CAIKTGESPLHF
CDR3 DNA: TGTGCCATCAAAACAGGGGAATCACCCCTCCACTTT

clone size: -
D gene: -
V gene: TRBV20-1
J gene: TRBJ1-4
CDR3 protein: CSARDSSGTPLSTNEKLFF
CDR3 DNA: TGCAGTGCTAGAGATTCTTCTGGGACACCCCTTAGCACTAATGAAAAACTGTTTTTT

clone size: once
D gene: -
V gene: TRBV6-5
J gene: TRBJ1-2
CDR3 protein: CASSYSTLANYGYTF
CDR3 DNA: TGTGCCAGCAGTTACTCGACTCTAGCTAACTATGGCTACACCTTC

clone size: few
D gene: -
V gene: TRBV27
J gene: TRBJ1-2
CDR3 protein: CASSSGRARGVPSLNYGYTF
CDR3 DNA: TGTGCCAGCAGTTCCGGTCGAGCCCGGGGCGTTCCTAGCCTTAACTATGGCTACACCTTC

clone size: -
D gene: -
V gene: TRBV20-1
J gene: TRBJ1-1
CDR3 protein: CSALEGLANTEAFF
CDR3 DNA: TGCAGTGCCTTGGAGGGGCTCGCGAACACTGAAGCTTTCTTT

clone size: few
D gene: TRBD1
V gene: TRBV12-3/TRBV12-4
J gene: TRBJ1-6
CDR3 protein: CASSIPGTGGTPLHF
CDR3 DNA: TGTGCCAGCAGTATCCCCGGGACAGGGGGAACACCCCTCCACTTT

clone size: many
D gene: TRBD1
V gene: TRBV7-2
J gene: TRBJ2-7
CDR3 protein: CASSDRVKTYEQYF
CDR3 DNA: TGTGCCAGCAGCGACAGGGTTAAGACCTACGAGCAGTACTTC

clone size: few
D gene: -
V gene: TRBV28
J gene: TRBJ2-3
CDR3 protein: CASSSGGSIEDTQYF
CDR3 DNA: TGTGCCAGCAGTTCCGGGGGATCCATTGAGGATACGCAGTATTTT

clone size: -
D gene: TRBD1
V gene: TRBV5-4
J gene: TRBJ2-4
CDR3 protein: CASSIGQGIQYF
CDR3 DNA: TGTGCCAGCAGCATCGGACAGGGGATTCAGTACTTC

clone size: many
D gene: -
V gene: TRBV20-1
J gene: TRBJ1-6
CDR3 protein: CSATSDGRSSYNSPLHF
CDR3 DNA: TGCAGTGCTACCTCGGACGGCCGGAGCTCCTATAATTCACCCCTCCACTTT

clone size: -
D gene: -
V gene: TRBV5-1
J gene: TRBJ1-4
CDR3 protein: CASSLAGRAAATNEKLFF
CDR3 DNA: TGCGCCAGCAGCTTGGCGGGCAGGGCCGCCGCAACTAATGAAAAACTGTTTTTT

clone size: many
D gene: -
V gene: TRBV7-3
J gene: TRBJ2-2
CDR3 protein: CASSLLVTGELFF
CDR3 DNA: TGTGCCAGCAGCTTATTGGTGACCGGGGAGCTGTTTTTT